This entry concerns a single TCR beta chain. Donors likely had unrecorded immune exposures despite being nominally healthy when sampled. The data were obtained in a study of cytomegalovirus exposure and HLA in healthy donors. Both 60 Vbeta primers and 13 Jbeta primers went into the PCR. Repertoires were generated with immunoSEQ multiplex PCR, while TCRdb's copy carries only in-frame clones and drops some. Of roughly 100,000 clones detected, around three quarters appear once; the ten largest clones hold 9% to 12%. V dropped 4 bases and J dropped 11 bases, with 19 bases sitting between them. The CDR3 covers 14 residues. CDR1 and CDR2 from the germline V gene are SGDLS and YYNGEE.

This sequence joins TRBV9 and TRBJ1-5; tentatively, D is TRBD1 (5 bases). The sample taken for sequencing was PBMCs. This receptor was identified in a woman younger than 35 in good health and CMV-seropositive. The CDR3 region is CASSPLPGFQAQHF. CDR3 nucleotide sequence: TGTGCCAGCAGCCCACTTCCAGGGTTCCAAGCCCAGCATTTT.